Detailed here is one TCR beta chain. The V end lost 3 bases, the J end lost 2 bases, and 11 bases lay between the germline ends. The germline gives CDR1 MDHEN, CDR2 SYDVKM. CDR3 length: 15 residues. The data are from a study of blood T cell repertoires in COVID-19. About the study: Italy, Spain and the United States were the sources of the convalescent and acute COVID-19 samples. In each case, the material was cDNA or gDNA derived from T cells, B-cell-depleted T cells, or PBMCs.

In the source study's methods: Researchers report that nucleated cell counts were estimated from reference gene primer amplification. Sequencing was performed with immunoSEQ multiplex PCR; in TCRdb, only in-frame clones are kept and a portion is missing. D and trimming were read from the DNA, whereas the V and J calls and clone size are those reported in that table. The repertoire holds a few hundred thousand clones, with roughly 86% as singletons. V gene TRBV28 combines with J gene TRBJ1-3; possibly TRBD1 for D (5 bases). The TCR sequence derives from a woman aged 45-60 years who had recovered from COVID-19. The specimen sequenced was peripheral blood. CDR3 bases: TGTGCCAGCAGTTTCCCCGGGACTCCTGGAAACACCATATATTTT. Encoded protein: CASSFPGTPGNTIYF.